This TCR beta chain was obtained from a study of tumor and adjacent non-tumor tissue in lung cancer. Points from the study as a whole: TCR diversity was significantly greater in tumor than normal lung tissue.

No cell sorting was done before RNA was extracted from the tissue. The normal lung tissue was taken more than 3 cm from the tumor edge. The CDR3 extends over 14 amino acids. Germline CDR1 and CDR2: SGHDT and YYEEEE. TCRbeta libraries were built with three rounds of nested PCR, modified from ARM-PCR. TCRdb reprocessed the multiplex PCR reads with MiXCR, giving one entry per CDR3 protein. The sample has tens of thousands of distinct CDR3 sequences, around 70% seen once. In regard to this clonotype: The antigen is unknown. With a much larger clone just one base away, this may be a read error.

The chain uses TRBV5-6 and TRBJ2-7; D is perhaps TRBD2 (6 bases). The clonotype was recovered from a woman in her forties or fifties with non-small cell lung cancer. The sample was distant non-tumor lung tissue. CDR3 protein: CASILWGRFHEQYF. The CDR3 coding sequence is TGTGCCAGCATCTTGTGGGGGAGGTTCCACGAGCAGTACTTC.